One and the same sample provided the 20 T cell receptor beta chains below, sequenced in a study of T cells in localized non-small cell lung cancer. Here immunoSEQ multiplex PCR was the method, and the copy in TCRdb shows in-frame clones only, minus some. The table lists some 2,000 clones, 25% to 30% of them singletons, with about a fifth in the top ten. Material: normal lung tissue next to the tumor, obtained before any cancer treatment. The receptor set was obtained from a male donor aged 60 or over with stage II lung adenocarcinoma.

The chain employs TRBV28 and TRBJ2-7; D unclear. CDR1 is MDHEN, CDR2 SYDVKM, per germline. The germline V and J ends were trimmed by 4 bases and 0 bases, with 7 bases remaining between them. The CDR3 is made up of 13 amino acids. As DNA, the CDR3 is TGTGCCAGCAGTTCGGCCAACTCCTACGAGCAGTACTTC. Protein sequence: CASSSANSYEQYF.

This clone was found a few times. This sequence joins TRBV6-8 and TRBJ2-1; TRBD2 aligns across 12 bases. Germline V lookup: CDR1 MNHGY, CDR2 SAAAGT. V shed 0 bases and J 0 bases; nucleotides not matched to a gene: 0. This CDR3 contains 17 residues. The CDR3 protein is CASSYSGLAGSYNEQFF. CDR3 sequence (DNA): TGTGCCAGCAGTTACTCGGGACTAGCGGGCTCCTACAATGAGCAGTTCTTC.

This clone is medium-sized by share. This chain uses TRBV9 with TRBJ1-1; 10 bases map to TRBD1. Germline V gene sequence: CDR1 SGDLS, CDR2 YYNGEE. The CDR3 runs to 16 residues. The junction had 7 bases not matched to a gene; V was cut back by 4 bases and J by 1 base. CDR3 DNA sequence: TGTGCCAGCAGCTGGGACAGGGGAATAGGGAACACTGAAGCTTTCTTT. This gives the protein CASSWDRGIGNTEAFF.

The rearrangement uses TRBV19 and TRBJ2-7; D possibly corresponds to TRBD2 (6 bases). With 5 bases removed from V and 5 bases from J, the gap between germline ends came to 13 bases. The CDR3 runs to 13 residues. Germline CDR1 reads LNHDA; CDR2 reads SQIVND (reference sequence). This CDR3 reads CASSHQGGDEQYF. The CDR3 nucleotides are TGTGCCAGTAGTCACCAGGGAGGAGACGAGCAGTACTTC.

The rearrangement links TRBV15 to TRBJ2-4; TRBD2 matches at 7 bases. CDR1 LNHNV and CDR2 YYDKDF come from the germline V gene (reference sequence). With 3 bases clipped from V and 6 bases from J, the junction kept 5 bases outside the gene matches. The CDR3 sequence is 14 residues long. As DNA, the CDR3 is TGTGCCACCAGCAGGGGGGGGAGGGGAAACATTCAGTACTTC. It is translated as CATSRGGRGNIQYF.

This clone appeared a few times. The chain couples TRBV6-7 to TRBJ2-1; D not resolved. TRBV6-7 is labeled an ORF, and its function is uncertain. The germline V and J ends were trimmed by 6 bases and 4 bases, with 4 bases remaining between them. The CDR3 is 11 amino acids. The CDR3 region has the DNA TGTGCCAGCAGAGGATACAATGAGCAGTTCTTC. It encodes CASRGYNEQFF.

This clone was counted between two and nine times. The V call is TRBV15, the J call TRBJ1-5, with D hard to call. V was trimmed by 3 bases and J by 2 bases, leaving 8 bases between them. Germline V gives CDR1 LNHNV, CDR2 YYDKDF (reference sequence). This CDR3 comprises 14 residues. This CDR3 is CATSRLDRNQPQHF. In nucleotides, the CDR3 is TGTGCCACCAGCAGGTTAGACCGCAATCAGCCCCAGCATTTT.

In its sample, this clone ranks as medium-sized (0.01 to 0.1%). The rearrangement uses TRBV11-3 and TRBJ1-3, with TRBD1 matching 8 bases. Germline loops: CDR1 SGHNT, CDR2 YENEEA. The CDR3 is 16 amino acids. V lost 3 bases and J lost 4; bases outside the gene matches: 8. The CDR3 DNA is TGTGCCAGCAGCTTTGGACAGGGCCTAGGGGGAAACACCATATATTTT. Translated: CASSFGQGLGGNTIYF. The full variable domain, in which reference TRBV11-3 and TRBJ1-3 provide the parts outside the CDR3, is EAGVVQSPRYKIIEKKQPVAFWCNPISGHNTLYWYLQNLGQGPELLIRYENEEAVDDSQLPKDRFSAERLKGVDSTLKIQPAELGDSAVYLCASSFGQGLGGNTIYFGEGSWLTVV.

The chain employs TRBV6-8 and TRBJ1-5; the D gene is possibly TRBD1 (5 bases). Germline V gene sequence: CDR1 MNHGY, CDR2 SAAAGT. The V and J ends lost 2 bases and 2 bases respectively, with 10 bases between them. The CDR3 totals 15 residues. The CDR3 loop reads CASSYGMGGNQPQHF. In nucleotides, the CDR3 is TGTGCCAGCAGTTACGGTATGGGGGGCAATCAGCCCCAGCATTTT.

This clone was picked up a small number of times. The rearrangement uses TRBV15 and TRBJ2-2; 8 bases align to TRBD1. J gave up 6 bases and V 3 bases, and 3 bases lay outside the gene matches. CDR1 is LNHNV and CDR2 is YYDKDF in the germline V gene (reference sequence). The CDR3 sequence is 14 residues long. The CDR3 DNA is TGTGCCACCAGCAGGGACAGGGCGGCCGGGGAGCTGTTTTTT. Its protein product is CATSRDRAAGELFF. The full variable domain, rest sourced from reference TRBV15 and TRBJ2-2, is DAMVIQNPRYQVTQFGKPVTLSCSQTLNHNVMYWYQQKSSQAPKLLFHYYDKDFNNEADTPDNFQSRRPNTSFCFLDIRSPGLGDTAMYLCATSRDRAAGELFFGEGSRLTVL.

The rearrangement uses TRBV9 and TRBJ2-5, with TRBD1 identical over 8 bases. Per the germline V gene, CDR1 is SGDLS and CDR2 is YYNGEE. The CDR3 loop spans 15 amino acids. The junction had 8 bases not matched to a gene; V was cut back by 5 bases and J by 2 bases. CDR3 in amino acids: CASSRQGLGQETQYF. The DNA of the CDR3 is TGTGCCAGCAGTCGACAGGGGTTGGGGCAAGAGACCCAGTACTTC.

This clone is medium-sized by share. The chain has TRBV6-8 and TRBJ1-3; 9 bases are shared with TRBD1. CDR3 size: 16 residues. Per the germline V gene, CDR1 is MNHGY and CDR2 is SAAAGT. The junction had 7 bases not matched to a gene; V was cut back by 1 base and J by 6 bases. CDR3 region: CASSYLRTGDSNTIYF. The CDR3 DNA follows: TGTGCCAGCAGTTACTTGCGGACAGGGGACTCAAACACCATATATTTT.

The chain uses TRBV25-1 and TRBJ1-1; D is unresolved. CDR1 MGHDK and CDR2 SYGVNS come from the germline V gene. This CDR3 region has 15 residues. V was shortened by 6 bases and J by 0 bases, with 14 bases between the two germline ends. CDR3 residues: CASREGGYMNTEAFF. CDR3 nucleotides: TGTGCCAGCAGGGAGGGAGGGTACATGAACACTGAAGCTTTCTTT.

V and J are TRBV6-8 and TRBJ2-3, with D maybe TRBD2 (5 bases). The germline V gene encodes CDR1 MNHGY and CDR2 SAAAGT. The CDR3 runs to 13 residues. The V end was cut by 10 bases, the J end by 5 bases, with 16 bases between. The CDR3 nucleotides read TGTGCCATGGGCCGGGGAATTGAAGATACGCAGTATTTT. It encodes CAMGRGIEDTQYF.

The chain employs TRBV19 and TRBJ1-5; D is ambiguous. V was cut by 1 base and J by 0 bases, with 7 bases left in between. Germline V gene data show CDR1 as LNHDA and CDR2 as SQIVND (reference sequence). CDR3 length equals 15 residues. The CDR3 region has the DNA TGTGCCAGTAGTATAGGCGGTTATAGCAATCAGCCCCAGCATTTT. It translates to CASSIGGYSNQPQHF. The variable domain in full, with the rest retrieved from reference TRBV19 and TRBJ1-5, is DGGITQSPKYLFRKEGQNVTLSCEQNLNHDAMYWYRQDPGQGLRLIYYSQIVNDFQKGDIAEGYSVSREKKESFPLTVTSAQKNPTAFYLCASSIGGYSNQPQHFGDGTRLSIL.

This clone was seen a handful of times. The gene calls are TRBV9 and TRBJ1-5; TRBD1 matches 9 bases. Germline values: CDR1 SGDLS, CDR2 YYNGEE. There are 16 residues in the CDR3. V lost 3 bases and J lost 3; bases outside the gene matches: 7. CDR3 amino acids: CASSADRGAHNQPQHF. The CDR3 DNA follows: TGTGCCAGCAGCGCGGACAGGGGCGCCCACAATCAGCCCCAGCATTTT.

This clone was seen a handful of times. The chain is built from TRBV6-8 and TRBJ2-7; 8 bases are shared with TRBD1. V gave up 2 bases and J gave up 6 bases; unmatched junction bases: 6. The germline V gene has CDR1 MNHGY and CDR2 SAAAGT. CDR3 length equals 14 residues. The chain's CDR3 is CASSYIVTGAEQYF. CDR3 nucleotides: TGTGCCAGCAGTTACATAGTGACAGGGGCCGAGCAGTACTTC.

This clone was recorded a few times. This chain links TRBV6-8 with TRBJ1-2; D remains unclear. Trimming took off 5 bases at V and 8 bases at J, with 15 bases between the two ends. The CDR3 totals 13 residues. CDR1 and CDR2 from the germline V gene are MNHGY and SAAAGT. In DNA, the CDR3 is TGTGCCAGCAGTCCTCCGTCCCGTCGCGGCTACACCTTC. This encodes CASSPPSRRGYTF.

Judged by abundance, this clone is medium-sized (0.01 to 0.1%). J is TRBJ2-7 and V is TRBV15; D might be TRBD1 or TRBD2, each matching 5 bases. The CDR3 has 15 amino acids. Germline lookup yields CDR1 LNHNV and CDR2 YYDKDF (reference sequence). The ends were cut back, 3 bases at V and 0 bases at J, with 12 bases in the middle. The CDR3 here is CATSRGRDGSYEQYF. DNA of the CDR3: TGTGCCACCAGCAGGGGCCGGGACGGCTCCTACGAGCAGTACTTC. The entire variable domain, with the rest obtained from reference TRBV15 and TRBJ2-7, is as follows: DAMVIQNPRYQVTQFGKPVTLSCSQTLNHNVMYWYQQKSSQAPKLLFHYYDKDFNNEADTPDNFQSRRPNTSFCFLDIRSPGLGDTAMYLCATSRGRDGSYEQYFGPGTRLTVT.

This sequence joins TRBV7-5 and TRBJ2-2; TRBD1 was called by the table and not checked on the DNA. TRBV7-5 is a pseudogene segment. The CDR3 contains 16 residues. This CDR3 is CASSLGQGRGTGELFF. CDR3 bases: TGTGCCAGCAGCCTTGGACAGGGACGGGGCACCGGGGAGCTGTTTTTT.